This T cell receptor beta chain comes out of a study of T cell responses to AZD1222 COVID-19 vaccine. CDR1 and CDR2 (germline): LGHDT, YNNKEL (reference sequence). V dropped 1 base and J dropped 1 base, with 7 bases sitting between them. The CDR3 covers 14 residues. Assay used: immunoSEQ multiplex PCR; TCRdb lists only in-frame clones, some missing. The table includes about 88,000 clones, just over 90% detected once. The TCR originated in an adult who received the AZD1222 COVID-19 vaccine. The chain has TRBV3-1 (or the pseudogene TRBV3-2) and TRBJ2-5; D gene ambiguous. The material sequenced was peripheral blood, taken 28 days after the second AZD1222 dose. The CDR3 nucleotides are TGTGCCAGCAGCCAAGTCCTAACCCAAGAGACCCAGTACTTC. Translated, it gives CASSQVLTQETQYF.